This T cell receptor (beta chain) comes out of a study of OX40 agonist ivuxolimab in advanced cancers. Overall study context: Three dose-escalation patients had partial responses: one with hepatocellular carcinoma and two with cutaneous melanoma.

Assay: immunoSEQ multiplex PCR; the TCRdb copy retains only in-frame clones and omits some. The sample has 100,000 or so clones; 70% to 90% are singletons. The source of this sequence is an adult with an advanced solid tumor such as melanoma, head and neck, liver or kidney cancer. This specimen consisted of CD4+ or CD8+ T cells sorted from blood, obtained in a trial of the OX40 agonist ivuxolimab.

The CDR3 nucleotides read TGTGCCAGCAGCAGGGACAGGGATAATTCACCCCTCCACTTT. Translation: CASSRDRDNSPLHF. The chain carries TRBV5-4 and TRBJ1-6; 9 bases fit TRBD1. Germline CDR1 and CDR2: SGHNT and YYREEE (reference sequence). The V and J ends lost 4 bases and 5 bases, in that order; junction bases with no gene match: 1. The CDR3 is 14 residues long.